A selection of T cell receptor beta chains follows, all from one sample in a study of T cell changes during pregnancy in multiple sclerosis. Only in-frame clones appear in the TCRdb table, and some are missing; sequencing was by immunoSEQ multiplex PCR. Of roughly 80,000 clones in the sample, roughly 93% are singletons; the top ten hold around 2.3%. The sequenced sample was peripheral blood, obtained in the second trimester of pregnancy. All receptors derive from a female donor with multiple sclerosis, enrolled in a pregnancy study. CDR3s include the opening cysteine and the closing phenylalanine or tryptophan. D genes are given only for firm matches. Clone size is stated in some rows and not others, as once, few, many or a class when expanded.

CDR3aa,v_gene,j_gene,abundance,d_gene
CASSLRGEQYF,TRBV13,TRBJ2-7,.,.
CASSHGSLGEQYF,TRBV7-3,TRBJ2-7,once,.
CASSSVRIIMSSTDTQYF,TRBV5-1,TRBJ2-3,.,.
CASSLGQGANTGELFF,TRBV7-6,TRBJ2-2,.,TRBD1
CASTGEVSYGYTF,TRBV5-6,TRBJ1-2,.,.
CAISESGDSFGNQPQHF,TRBV10-3,TRBJ1-5,once,.
CAWSVGQGNIQYF,TRBV30,TRBJ2-4,.,TRBD1
CASSQTTLPQYF,TRBV7-2,TRBJ2-5,.,.
CASSLAGEQYF,TRBV27,TRBJ2-7,.,.
CASSQDPSGVTQYF,TRBV14,TRBJ2-5,.,TRBD2
CATFSNQGYTGELFF,TRBV6-6,TRBJ2-2,.,.
CASSYRRGNEQYF,TRBV6-6,TRBJ2-7,.,.
CASSLGRAGDSYEQYF,TRBV7-6,TRBJ2-7,.,TRBD2
CAWRFYYGYTF,TRBV30,TRBJ1-2,once,.
CARKQKGNTIYF,TRBV7-3,TRBJ1-3,.,.
CASSGSGVWNTEAFF,TRBV2,TRBJ1-1,.,.
CASTHFPNEQFF,TRBV7-2,TRBJ2-1,.,.
CASSLGQGGVGELFF,TRBV7-8,TRBJ2-2,.,TRBD1
CASSLSELREQYF,TRBV7-9,TRBJ2-7,.,.
CASSGEGTSGEETQYF,TRBV9,TRBJ2-5,.,TRBD2
CASSEVGRLFF,TRBV2,TRBJ1-4,.,.
CASSHPSRVSGNTIYF,TRBV4-1,TRBJ1-3,few,.
CASSTLSQGQNYGYTF,TRBV18,TRBJ1-2,.,.
CASSFGGSADGYTF,TRBV27,TRBJ1-2,.,.
CASTLSSSSRAIYGYTF,TRBV7-2,TRBJ1-2,.,.
CATGTGGYGYTF,TRBV7-8,TRBJ1-2,.,TRBD1
CAWSSHAGQASYGYTF,TRBV30,TRBJ1-2,few,TRBD1
CASSSTGASGYNEQFF,TRBV11-1,TRBJ2-1,.,.
CASSGQGAVTEAFF,TRBV25-1,TRBJ1-1,.,TRBD1
CASSTHAGTGFLYGYTF,TRBV9,TRBJ1-2,.,TRBD1
CASRSTGFSGNTIYF,TRBV6-5,TRBJ1-3,few,.
CASSPGLAGGIWDIQYF,TRBV4-1,TRBJ2-4,once,TRBD2
CASSTRSGELFF,TRBV7-2,TRBJ2-2,.,.
CASSRSGHRPQHF,TRBV7-8,TRBJ1-5,.,.
CASSPGRGLNIQYF,TRBV6-6,TRBJ2-4,few,.
CASSLGQGGEKLFF,TRBV5-8,TRBJ1-4,.,.
CASSETQLRTEAFF,TRBV10-2,TRBJ1-1,.,.
CSVEDLGGYGYTF,TRBV29-1,TRBJ1-2,.,.
CASSPGETQYF,TRBV9,TRBJ2-5,.,.
CASSVGGIGQPQHF,TRBV9,TRBJ1-5,.,.
CASSFGRGGLETQYF,TRBV11-2,TRBJ2-5,.,TRBD2
CASSEVADIFGEQYF,TRBV6-1,TRBJ2-7,.,.